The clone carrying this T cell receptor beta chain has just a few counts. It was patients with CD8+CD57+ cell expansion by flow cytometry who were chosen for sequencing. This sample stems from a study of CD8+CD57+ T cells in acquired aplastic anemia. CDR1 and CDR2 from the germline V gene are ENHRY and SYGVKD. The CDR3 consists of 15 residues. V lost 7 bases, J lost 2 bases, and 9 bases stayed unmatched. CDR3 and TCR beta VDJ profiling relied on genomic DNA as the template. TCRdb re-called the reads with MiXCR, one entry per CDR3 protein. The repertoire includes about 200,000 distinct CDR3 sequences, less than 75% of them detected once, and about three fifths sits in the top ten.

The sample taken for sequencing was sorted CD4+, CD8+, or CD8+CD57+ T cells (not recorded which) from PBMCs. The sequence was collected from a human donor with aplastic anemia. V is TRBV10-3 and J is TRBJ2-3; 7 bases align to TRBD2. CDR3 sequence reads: CAINSQRGSTDTQYF. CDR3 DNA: TGTGCCATCAACTCCCAGCGGGGTTCCACAGATACGCAGTATTTT.